This TCR beta chain was identified during a study of identical twins. TCRdb redid the calling of the 5' RACE reads with MiXCR, one entry per CDR3 protein. In the table there are 1.5 million to 2 million distinct CDR3 sequences, less than 35% of which are singletons. Of note for this clonotype: One end of the junction is discordant with germline, which a read error may explain.

The CDR3 is 16 residues long. Germline loops: CDR1 LGHDT, CDR2 YNNKEL (reference sequence). The material sequenced was cord blood. This chain links TRBV3-1 with TRBJ2-3; D gene unclear. The clonotype comes from a newborn girl in good health. The CDR3 here is CASSQRGVLHTDAQYF. The CDR3 region has the DNA TGTGCCAGCAGCCAACGAGGTGTTCTTCACACAGATGCGCAGTATTTT.